This T cell receptor (beta chain) appears in the sequencing data of a study of T cell responses to AZD1222 COVID-19 vaccine. Losses at the gene ends were 6 bases for V and 2 bases for J; bases not matched to a gene: 5. Per the germline V gene, CDR1 is MNHEY and CDR2 is SVGAGI. The CDR3 covers 14 residues. TCRdb's copy holds only in-frame clones and misses some; the assay was immunoSEQ multiplex PCR. This sample carries 87,000 or so clones, around 90% of them seen once, and the ten largest clones take 8.4%. General study findings and limits: The study reported that nearly half of spike-specific TCRs target unmutated variant regions. At baseline, seropositivity was found in only five or six AZD1222 recipients.

Notes on this clone: As yet, its antigen is unknown.

V usage is TRBV6-5 and J usage is TRBJ2-7; TRBD1 matches at 9 bases. This clonotype was sampled from an adult in good health. This specimen consisted of peripheral blood, obtained on day 0 of AZD1222 vaccination. The CDR3 nucleotides read TGTGCCAGCAGCTTAGGGACAGGGCCCTACGAGCAGTACTTC. This translates into CASSLGTGPYEQYF.